This entry features one TCR beta chain sequence. This entry comes from a study of Graves' ophthalmopathy and Graves' hyperthyroidism. J gave up 0 bases and V 7 bases, and 6 bases lay outside the gene matches. The CDR3 loop spans 15 amino acids. Germline V gene data show CDR1 as MNHNS and CDR2 as SASEGT. CAS ≥3, NOSPECS ≥4, moderate-to-severe activity and duration under 3 months marked donors with ophthalmopathy. Investigators amplified TCR beta CDR3 regions from RNA transcripts. HTBI primers were employed in first-round RT-PCR, then a second-round multiplex PCR followed. Each CDR3 protein gets one entry after TCRdb re-called the multiplex PCR reads with MiXCR. This table has 150,000 to 200,000 distinct CDR3 sequences, over 35% appearing once.

The sequencing sample was made of peripheral blood. The TCR was taken from a woman between 40 and 55 years old with Graves' ophthalmopathy. This chain links TRBV6-1 with TRBJ2-5; 9 bases map to TRBD2. The CDR3 coding sequence is TGTGCCAGCATGGCGGGAGGGGGGTACCAAGAGACCCAGTACTTC. Translation: CASMAGGGYQETQYF.